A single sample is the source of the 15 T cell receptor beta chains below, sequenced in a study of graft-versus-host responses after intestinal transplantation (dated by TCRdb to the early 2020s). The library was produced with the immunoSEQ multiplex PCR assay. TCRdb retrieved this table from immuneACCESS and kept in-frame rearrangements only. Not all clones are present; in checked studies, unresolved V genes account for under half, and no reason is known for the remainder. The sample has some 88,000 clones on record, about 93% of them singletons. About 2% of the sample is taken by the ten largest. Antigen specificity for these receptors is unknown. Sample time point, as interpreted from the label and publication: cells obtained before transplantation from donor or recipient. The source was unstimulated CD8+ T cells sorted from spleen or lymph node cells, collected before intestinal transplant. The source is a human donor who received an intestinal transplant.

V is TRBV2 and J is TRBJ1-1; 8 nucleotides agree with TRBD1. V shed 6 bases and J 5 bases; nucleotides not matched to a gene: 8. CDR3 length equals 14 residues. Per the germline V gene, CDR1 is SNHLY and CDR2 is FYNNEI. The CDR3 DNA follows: TGTGCCAGCAGCGCTACAGGGGGAGGAACTGAAGCTTTCTTT. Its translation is CASSATGGGTEAFF. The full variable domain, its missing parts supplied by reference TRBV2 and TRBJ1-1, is EPEVTQTPSHQVTQMGQEVILRCVPISNHLYFYWYRQILGQKVEFLVSFYNNEISEKSEIFDDQFSVERPDGSNFTLKIRSTKLEDSAMYFCASSATGGGTEAFFGQGTRLTVV.

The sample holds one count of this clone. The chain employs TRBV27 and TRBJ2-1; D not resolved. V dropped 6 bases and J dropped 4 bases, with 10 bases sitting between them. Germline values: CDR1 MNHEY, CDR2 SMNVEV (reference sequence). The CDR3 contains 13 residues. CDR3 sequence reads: CASSHRRYNEQFF. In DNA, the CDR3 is TGTGCCAGCAGCCACCGTAGATACAATGAGCAGTTCTTC.

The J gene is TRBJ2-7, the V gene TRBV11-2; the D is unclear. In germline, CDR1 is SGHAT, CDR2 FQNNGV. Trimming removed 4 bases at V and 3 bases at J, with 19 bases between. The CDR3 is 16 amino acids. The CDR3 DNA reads TGTGCCAGCAGCTCGACCCCAAACGACATAGACTACGAGCAGTACTTC. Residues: CASSSTPNDIDYEQYF.

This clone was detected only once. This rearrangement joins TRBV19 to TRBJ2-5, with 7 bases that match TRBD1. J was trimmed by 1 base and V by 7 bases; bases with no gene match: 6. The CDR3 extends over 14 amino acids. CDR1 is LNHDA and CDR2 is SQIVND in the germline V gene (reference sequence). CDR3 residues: CASNRGWGQETQYF. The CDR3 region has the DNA TGTGCCAGTAACAGGGGTTGGGGCCAAGAGACCCAGTACTTC.

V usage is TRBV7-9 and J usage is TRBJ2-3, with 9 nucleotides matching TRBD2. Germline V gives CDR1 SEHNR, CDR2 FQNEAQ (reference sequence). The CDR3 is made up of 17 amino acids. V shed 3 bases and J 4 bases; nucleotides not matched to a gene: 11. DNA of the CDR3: TGTGCCAGCAGCTTTTTGGCCGTAGCGGGGGTAGCAGATACGCAGTATTTT. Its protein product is CASSFLAVAGVADTQYF.

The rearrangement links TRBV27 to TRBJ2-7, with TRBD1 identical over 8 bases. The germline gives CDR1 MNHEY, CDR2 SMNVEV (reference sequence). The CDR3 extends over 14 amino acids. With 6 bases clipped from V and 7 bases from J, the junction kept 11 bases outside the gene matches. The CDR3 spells CASSLRTGLGEQYF. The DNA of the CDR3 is TGTGCCAGCAGCCTTCGGACAGGGCTGGGGGAGCAGTACTTC.

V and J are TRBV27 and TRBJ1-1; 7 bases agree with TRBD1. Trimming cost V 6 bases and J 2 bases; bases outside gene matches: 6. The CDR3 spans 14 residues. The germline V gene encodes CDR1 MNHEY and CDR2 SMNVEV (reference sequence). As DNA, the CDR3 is TGTGCCAGCAGCTTCGGGACAGTTAACACTGAAGCTTTCTTT. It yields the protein CASSFGTVNTEAFF.

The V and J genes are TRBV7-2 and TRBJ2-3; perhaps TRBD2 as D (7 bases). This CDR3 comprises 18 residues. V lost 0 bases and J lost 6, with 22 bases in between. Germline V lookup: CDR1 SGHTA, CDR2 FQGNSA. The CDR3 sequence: CASSLAPLGGGHTDTQYF. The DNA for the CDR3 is TGTGCCAGCAGCTTAGCGCCTCTAGGGGGGGGGCACACCGATACGCAGTATTTT.

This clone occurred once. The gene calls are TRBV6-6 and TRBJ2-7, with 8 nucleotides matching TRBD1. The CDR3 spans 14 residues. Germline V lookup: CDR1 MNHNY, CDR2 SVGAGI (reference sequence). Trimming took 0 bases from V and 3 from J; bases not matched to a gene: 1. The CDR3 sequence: CASSYSGTGYEQYF. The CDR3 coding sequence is TGTGCCAGCAGTTACTCCGGGACAGGCTACGAGCAGTACTTC.

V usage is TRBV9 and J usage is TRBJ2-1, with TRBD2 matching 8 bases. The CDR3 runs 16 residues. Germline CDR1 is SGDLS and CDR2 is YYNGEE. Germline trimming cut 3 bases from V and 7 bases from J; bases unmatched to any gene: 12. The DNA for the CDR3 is TGTGCCAGCAGCGACGGTACGGGGGGGCCCGAAAATGAGCAGTTCTTC. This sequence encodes CASSDGTGGPENEQFF.

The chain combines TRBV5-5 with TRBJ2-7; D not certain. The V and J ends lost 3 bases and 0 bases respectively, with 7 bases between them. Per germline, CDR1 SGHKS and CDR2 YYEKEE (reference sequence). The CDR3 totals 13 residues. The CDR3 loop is CASSWPDSYEQYF. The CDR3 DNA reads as TGTGCCAGCAGCTGGCCCGACTCCTACGAGCAGTACTTC.

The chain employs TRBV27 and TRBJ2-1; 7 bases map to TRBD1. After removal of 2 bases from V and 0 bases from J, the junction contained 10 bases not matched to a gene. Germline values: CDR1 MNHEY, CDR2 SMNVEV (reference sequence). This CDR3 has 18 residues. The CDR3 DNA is TGTGCCAGCAGTTTACCCCCGGGACAGCCGAGCTCCTACAATGAGCAGTTCTTC. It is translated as CASSLPPGQPSSYNEQFF.

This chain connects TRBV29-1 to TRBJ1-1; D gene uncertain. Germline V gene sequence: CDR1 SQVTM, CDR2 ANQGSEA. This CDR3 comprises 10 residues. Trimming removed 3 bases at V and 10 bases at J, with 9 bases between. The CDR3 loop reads CSVDVFGAFF. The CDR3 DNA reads TGCAGCGTTGATGTCTTCGGAGCTTTCTTT.

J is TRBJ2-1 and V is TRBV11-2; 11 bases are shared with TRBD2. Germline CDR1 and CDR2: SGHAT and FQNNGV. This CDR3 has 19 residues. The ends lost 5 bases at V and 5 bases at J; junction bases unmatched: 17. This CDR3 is CASSRPYPKLAGDHNEQFF. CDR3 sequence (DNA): TGTGCCAGCAGCCGACCTTACCCTAAACTAGCGGGGGACCACAATGAGCAGTTCTTC. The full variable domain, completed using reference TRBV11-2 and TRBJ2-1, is EAGVAQSPRYKIIEKRQSVAFWCNPISGHATLYWYQQILGQGPKLLIQFQNNGVVDDSQLPKDRFSAERLKGVDSTLKIQPAKLEDSAVYLCASSRPYPKLAGDHNEQFFGPGTRLTVL.

CDR3 bases: TGCAGTGCTAGAGGGCTTGCGGGGCAGTATTTT. It specifies CSARGLAGQYF. The rearrangement links TRBV20-1 to TRBJ2-3; the D gene is possibly TRBD2 (5 bases). The CDR3 covers 11 residues. Germline lookup yields CDR1 DFQATT and CDR2 SNEGSKA (reference sequence). Trimming cost V 1 base and J 11 bases, with 10 bases left between them.